The entry below gives a single TCR beta chain sequence along with its context. Per the study methods: For nucleated cells, counts were estimated from reference gene primer amplification. Clones were sequenced by immunoSEQ multiplex PCR, and TCRdb holds only the in-frame ones, with some missing. Clone size and the V and J calls come from that table; the DNA yielded D and trimming. The table lists 180,000 or so clones, about 86% of them singletons. CDR3 length equals 14 residues. From germline, CDR1 is SQVTM and CDR2 ANQGSEA. J gave up 5 bases and V 7 bases, and 8 bases lay outside the gene matches. The entry originates in a study of blood T cell repertoires in COVID-19. Study-level background: The samples span acute and convalescent COVID-19 from the United States, Italy and Spain. PBMCs, B-cell-depleted T cells, or T cells provided the cDNA or gDNA that made up the material.

The V call is TRBV29-1, the J call TRBJ1-4, with 9 bases identical to TRBD1. The sequenced sample was peripheral blood. This receptor was identified in a man aged 60-69 years with acute or convalescent COVID-19. The CDR3 sequence: CSAASGTGNEKLFF. Here the CDR3 DNA reads TGCAGCGCCGCCTCCGGGACAGGGAATGAAAAACTGTTTTTT.